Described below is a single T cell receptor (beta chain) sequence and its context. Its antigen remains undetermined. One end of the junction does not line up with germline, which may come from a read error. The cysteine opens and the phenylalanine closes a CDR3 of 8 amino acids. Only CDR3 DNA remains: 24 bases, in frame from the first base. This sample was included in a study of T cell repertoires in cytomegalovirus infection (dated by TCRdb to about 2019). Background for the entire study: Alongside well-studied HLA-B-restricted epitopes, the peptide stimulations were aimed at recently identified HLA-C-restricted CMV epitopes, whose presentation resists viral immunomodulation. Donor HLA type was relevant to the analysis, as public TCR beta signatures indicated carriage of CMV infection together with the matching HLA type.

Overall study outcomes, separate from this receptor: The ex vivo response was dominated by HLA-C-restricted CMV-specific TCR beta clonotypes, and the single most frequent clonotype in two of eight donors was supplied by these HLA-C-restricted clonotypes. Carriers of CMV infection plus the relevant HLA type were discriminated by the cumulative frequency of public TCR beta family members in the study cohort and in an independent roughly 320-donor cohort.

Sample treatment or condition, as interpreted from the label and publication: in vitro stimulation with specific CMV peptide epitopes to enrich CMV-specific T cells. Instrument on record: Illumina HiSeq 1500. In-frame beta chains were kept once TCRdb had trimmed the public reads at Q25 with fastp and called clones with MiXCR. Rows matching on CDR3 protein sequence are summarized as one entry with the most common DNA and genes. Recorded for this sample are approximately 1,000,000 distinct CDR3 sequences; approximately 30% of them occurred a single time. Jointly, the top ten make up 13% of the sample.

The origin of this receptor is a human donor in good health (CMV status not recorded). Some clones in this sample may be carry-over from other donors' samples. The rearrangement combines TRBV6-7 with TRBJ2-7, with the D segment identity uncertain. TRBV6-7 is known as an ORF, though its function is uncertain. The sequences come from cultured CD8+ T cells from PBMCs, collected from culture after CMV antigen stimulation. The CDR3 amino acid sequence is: CASSYFGF. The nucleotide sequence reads TGTGCCAGCAGTTACTTCGGCTTC.